Listed below are T cell receptor beta chains from one sample, sequenced in a study of CD8 T cells in ankylosing spondylitis. MiXCR was run by TCRdb on the 5' RACE reads, yielding one entry per CDR3 protein. The profile shows around 320,000 distinct CDR3 sequences, 20% of them singletons. Sequencing input: blood, either unsorted or a sorted T cell fraction (not recorded which). These receptors were taken from a female donor with ankylosing spondylitis or in good health (not recorded which). Each CDR3 is given with its conserved first and last residue. D genes are given only for firm matches. Clone size is shown for a subset of rows, as once, few, many or a class of expanded clone.

v_call	d_call	clone_size	j_call	cdr3_nt	cdr3_aa
TRBV5-1	-	few	TRBJ2-1	TGCGCCAGCAGCTTGCGCGGGACTCAGGATGAGCAGTTCTTC	CASSLRGTQDEQFF
TRBV20-1	TRBD1	-	TRBJ1-1	TGCAGTGGAGACAGGGGATACACTGAAGCTTTCTTT	CSGDRGYTEAFF
TRBV28	TRBD2	-	TRBJ2-1	TGTGCCAGCAGTGGGAGGGTGAGTGAGCAGTTCTTC	CASSGRVSEQFF
TRBV20-1	TRBD2	-	TRBJ2-7	TGCAGTGGACTAGCGGGGACCTACGAGCAGTACTTC	CSGLAGTYEQYF
TRBV6-1	-	many	TRBJ1-2	TGTGCCAGCAGCCGGGAAAGGCTTAACTATGGCTACACCTTC	CASSRERLNYGYTF
TRBV9	-	few	TRBJ2-7	TGTGCCAGCAGCGTGGGCTTTAGCTCCTACGAGCAGTACTTC	CASSVGFSSYEQYF
TRBV12-3/TRBV12-4	TRBD2	few	TRBJ2-3	TGTGCCAGCAGACTCAGCGGGAGCGGCTCAGATACGCAGTATTTT	CASRLSGSGSDTQYF
TRBV12-3/TRBV12-4	-	few	TRBJ2-1	TGTGCCAGCAGTTTAGCGGGGAACGGGAGATTCAATGAGCAGTTCTTC	CASSLAGNGRFNEQFF
TRBV10-2	-	-	TRBJ1-2	TGCGCCAGCAGTGATAATGGGGCAGGTCGGGAGGATGGCTACACCTTC	CASSDNGAGREDGYTF
TRBV20-1	-	-	TRBJ2-1	TGCAGTGCAGCCGGGACTCAAAGTTACTACAATGAGCAGTTCTTC	CSAAGTQSYYNEQFF
TRBV3-1	TRBD1	-	TRBJ2-3	TGTGCCAGCAGCCGCTTATCCGGACAGGGCACAGATACGCAGTATTTT	CASSRLSGQGTDTQYF
TRBV20-1	-	many	TRBJ1-3	TGCAGTGCTAGGGCAGGGGATCTTTCTGGAAACACCATATATTTT	CSARAGDLSGNTIYF
TRBV2	-	-	TRBJ2-1	TGTGTCAGCAGTCAATTAAGCTCCTACAATGAGCAGTTCTTC	CVSSQLSSYNEQFF
TRBV7-2	TRBD2	few	TRBJ2-1	TGTGCCAGCAGCTTGGGGGGGACGGCATACAATGAGCAGTTCTTC	CASSLGGTAYNEQFF
TRBV27	-	-	TRBJ2-1	TGTGCCAGCAGCCAGGGCGGTCGTGTCTACAATGAGCAGTTCTTC	CASSQGGRVYNEQFF
TRBV6-1	TRBD1	many	TRBJ2-1	TGTGCCAGCACCCTGACAGGGTCCTACAATGAGCAGTTCTTC	CASTLTGSYNEQFF